This TCR beta chain was sequenced for a study of CD8+CD57+ T cells in acquired aplastic anemia listed by TCRdb under 2018. Study-level background: A mean of approximately 2.9 ug of DNA, ranging from roughly 0.19 to 27.4 ug, was extracted from sorted CD4+ and CD8+ cells. Healthy donor samples averaged roughly 9.8 million reads for CD4+ and 11 million to 12 million for CD8+ cells. The investigation overall reported the following: Although roughly 29 CD8+ CDR3 sequences were shared by patients and controls, these sequences appeared highly expressed in patients and within the immunodominant clones of patients. CD8+ Simpson's diversity did not differ significantly between patients and healthy controls (P=0.060).

Trimmed from V: 7 bases; trimmed from J: 10 bases; junction bases lacking a gene match: 8. The CDR3 runs 14 amino acids, cysteine and phenylalanine included. The sequence is cut down to CDR3 DNA, 42 bases in frame from base 1. CDR1 and CDR2 are read off the germline V gene as MNHNS and SASEGT. Genomic DNA was used as template for profiling of TCR beta VDJ combinations and CDR3 sequences. TCR repertoire sequencing was run on an Illumina HiSeq 2000. As for the authors' bioinformatics: TRBV/TRBJ rearrangement plots, CDR3 size and DJ length profiles, and Simpson's diversity index were used to evaluate the repertoires. The most abundant DNA sequence in the deep sequencing data was defined as the immunodominant clone. CDR3 amino acid sequences were screened for sharing across subjects and compared with published repertoires and the VDJdb database. The raw public reads went through TCRdb reprocessing: fastp at Q25, MiXCR clone calling, in-frame beta chains kept. Here each entry gathers all rows of one CDR3 protein and keeps the most common genes and DNA. Clone size and V and J calls follow TCRdb, not the original study. For this sample there are some 220,000 distinct CDR3 sequences; 30% to 40% appear just once. The ten largest make up 0.95% to 1.3% of the sample.

This clonotype was counted at least ten times. The antigen it binds to is not known. The record has no base qualities; no much larger clone is one base away. The study deep-sequenced TCR repertoires of sorted CD4+ and CD8+ blood T cells from severe aplastic anemia patients and healthy subjects. Ficoll-Paque density gradient centrifugation was used to isolate peripheral blood mononuclear cells. Before DNA extraction, CD4+ and CD8+ T cells were sorted with FACS or magnetic beads. This receptor was identified in a human donor in good health, serving as a control. The chain is encoded by TRBV6-1 joined to TRBJ1-6; a stretch of 9 junction bases matches TRBD1. What was sequenced was sorted CD4+, CD8+, or CD8+CD57+ T cells (not recorded which) from PBMCs. Here is the DNA: TGTGCCAGCACTCGGACAGGGGTTTGGTCACCCCTCCACTTT. Its translation is CASTRTGVWSPLHF.